This T cell receptor beta chain emerged from a study of cytomegalovirus exposure and HLA in healthy donors. V was clipped by 5 bases and J by 1 base, with 8 bases between them. Per the germline V gene, CDR1 is SGHTA and CDR2 is FQGNSA. The CDR3 loop spans 13 amino acids. The primer mix had 60 Vbeta and 13 Jbeta primers. Original analysis: Later, an analysis found about 77 million unique TCR beta chains, and roughly 9.9 million of these were shared. TCRdb's copy holds only in-frame clones and misses some; the assay was immunoSEQ multiplex PCR. For V, J and clone size, that table is used; D and trimming come from the DNA. The sample has 95,000 to 150,000 clones, roughly three fifths seen once.

The sample was PBMCs. J is TRBJ2-5 and V is TRBV7-2; D unresolved. The sequence was obtained from a man between 18 and 35 years old in good health and CMV-seronegative. CDR3 sequence (DNA): TGTGCCAGCAGCAGTCAGGTCCAAGAGACCCAGTACTTC. Translation: CASSSQVQETQYF.